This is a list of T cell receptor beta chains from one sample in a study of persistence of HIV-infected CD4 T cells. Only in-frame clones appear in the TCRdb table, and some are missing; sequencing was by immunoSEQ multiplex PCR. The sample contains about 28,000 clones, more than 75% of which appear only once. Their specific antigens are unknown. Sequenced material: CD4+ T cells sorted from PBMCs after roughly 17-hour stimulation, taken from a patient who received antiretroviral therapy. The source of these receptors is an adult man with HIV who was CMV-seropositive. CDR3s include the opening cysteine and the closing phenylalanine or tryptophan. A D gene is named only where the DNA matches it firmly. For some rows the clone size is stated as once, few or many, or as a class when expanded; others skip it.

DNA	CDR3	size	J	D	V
TGCGCCAGCAGCTTGCGGGCGATGAACACTGAAGCTTTCTTT	CASSLRAMNTEAFF	-	TRBJ1-1	-	TRBV5-1
TGTGCCAGCGGCGGCACCGGGACAGGGTCATCCGAGCAGTACTTC	CASGGTGTGSSEQYF	-	TRBJ2-7	TRBD1	TRBV5-4
TGTGCCAGCAGCCCCGGACTAGCGGGGGGCCTTCAGTACTTC	CASSPGLAGGLQYF	-	TRBJ2-4	TRBD2	TRBV3-1/TRBV3-2
TGTGCCAGCAGTCCCCTGACAGGTCGGCCTAATGAAAAACTGTTTTTT	CASSPLTGRPNEKLFF	-	TRBJ1-4	-	TRBV28
TGTGCCAGCAGTTTATATGGGACATCGAACACCGGGGAGCTGTTTTTT	CASSLYGTSNTGELFF	-	TRBJ2-2	-	TRBV28
TGTGCCAGCAGCGCCAGGGCTAGAGGTCAAAATTCACCCCTCCACTTT	CASSARARGQNSPLHF	-	TRBJ1-6	-	TRBV7-8
TGTGCCAGCTCACCACCTAAAGCTAACTATGGCTACACCTTC	CASSPPKANYGYTF	-	TRBJ1-2	-	TRBV18
TGTGCTAGTGGTTCCAACGTGGACAGGGGAAATTCACCCCTCCACTTT	CASGSNVDRGNSPLHF	-	TRBJ1-6	TRBD1	TRBV12-5
TGTGCCACCTTATCTGGGGGACAGCTTAGCACAGATACGCAGTATTTT	CATLSGGQLSTDTQYF	-	TRBJ2-3	TRBD1	TRBV10-3
TGCAGCGTTGATTGGGACAGAAAAACAGATACGCAGTATTTT	CSVDWDRKTDTQYF	-	TRBJ2-3	TRBD1	TRBV29-1
TGTGCCAGTTGCAGTACGAACACTGAAGCTTTCTTT	CASCSTNTEAFF	-	TRBJ1-1	-	TRBV19
TGTGCCAGCAGTAACAGGGTAGCCACAGATACGCAGTATTTT	CASSNRVATDTQYF	-	TRBJ2-3	-	TRBV27
TGTGCCAGCAGTCAGAGGGGAAGAAATTCACCCCTCCACTTT	CASSQRGRNSPLHF	-	TRBJ1-6	-	TRBV7-2
TGTGCCAGCAGCCCAGGAAGCGATCAGCCCCAGCATTTT	CASSPGSDQPQHF	few	TRBJ1-5	-	TRBV2
TGTGCCAGCAACGTAGGGGGTTATAGCAATCAGCCCCAGCATTTT	CASNVGGYSNQPQHF	-	TRBJ1-5	-	TRBV6-5
TGTGCCAGCAGCGTAATTAGGGGGGGCCGGTCTGAAGCTTTCTTT	CASSVIRGGRSEAFF	-	TRBJ1-1	-	TRBV9
TGCAGCGTTGAAGATCGGGCAATCCCAGATACGCAGTATTTT	CSVEDRAIPDTQYF	-	TRBJ2-3	-	TRBV29-1
TGTGCCAGCTCACCAAAATACCCTACTAGCGTCGGGACCTACAATGAGCAGTTCTTC	CASSPKYPTSVGTYNEQFF	few	TRBJ2-1	TRBD2	TRBV18
TGTGCCAGCAGTGAACGAGGGGTTAAGGGTGGCTACACCTTC	CASSERGVKGGYTF	-	TRBJ1-2	-	TRBV6-1
TGCGCCAGCAGCCAAGATTGGCTGACAGGGGGTTCGTCCGGGGAGCTGTTTTTT	CASSQDWLTGGSSGELFF	-	TRBJ2-2	TRBD1	TRBV4-1
TGCGCCAGCAGCTTCCGAGGGAGCTCCTACGAGCAGTACTTC	CASSFRGSSYEQYF	-	TRBJ2-7	-	TRBV5-1
TGCAGCGTTGAATCTAGACAGGGCCTCACAGATACGCAGTATTTT	CSVESRQGLTDTQYF	-	TRBJ2-3	TRBD1	TRBV29-1
TGCGCCAGCAGCTTGGACCGGGACAGGGGTAACACTGAAGCTTTCTTT	CASSLDRDRGNTEAFF	-	TRBJ1-1	TRBD1	TRBV5-1
TGTGCCAGCTCCCCGGTTGGAGCGGGGGGACCCACAGATACGCAGTATTTT	CASSPVGAGGPTDTQYF	-	TRBJ2-3	TRBD2	TRBV18
TGTGCCAGCAGCTTAACGGGCGTTGATTCACCCCTCCACTTT	CASSLTGVDSPLHF	few	TRBJ1-6	-	TRBV7-3
TGTGCCAGCAGCCAGGCTTGGGGCAATCAGCCCCAGCATTTT	CASSQAWGNQPQHF	-	TRBJ1-5	-	TRBV27
TGTGCCTGGAGACACCGGGACAGAAAAAACATTCAGTACTTC	CAWRHRDRKNIQYF	-	TRBJ2-4	TRBD1	TRBV30
TGTGCCAGCTCACCAATGACACCCGGAAACACCATATATTTT	CASSPMTPGNTIYF	-	TRBJ1-3	-	TRBV18
TGTGCCAGCAGCCCCACGGGGGGCACAGATACGCAGTATTTT	CASSPTGGTDTQYF	-	TRBJ2-3	-	TRBV5-4
TGTGCCAGCAGTTCCAGCGGGGCTAGCACAGATACGCAGTATTTT	CASSSSGASTDTQYF	-	TRBJ2-3	TRBD2	TRBV27
TGTGCCAGCAGTGAGGTACAGGGGGCTCAGTTTTCCGGGCAGTTCTTC	CASSEVQGAQFSGQFF	-	TRBJ2-1	TRBD1	TRBV2
TGTGCCAGCCATGGGAACAGGGGGAATAATTCACCCCTCCACTTT	CASHGNRGNNSPLHF	-	TRBJ1-6	TRBD1	TRBV6-5
TGTGCCAGCAGCCACAGTCTAGGACAGGGGGACACTGAAGCTTTCTTT	CASSHSLGQGDTEAFF	few	TRBJ1-1	TRBD1	TRBV14
TGCGCCAGCAGCGGGACAACCAATTCGCGGGGCTACACCTTC	CASSGTTNSRGYTF	once	TRBJ1-2	-	TRBV10-2
TGTGCCACCAGCAGAGGAGCCGATAGCACCATATATTTT	CATSRGADSTIYF	-	TRBJ1-3	-	TRBV15
TGTGCCATCAGCAGGACAGTCCCGCAGGACACCGGGGAGCTGTTTTTT	CAISRTVPQDTGELFF	-	TRBJ2-2	-	TRBV10-3
TGTGCCAGCAGCTTAACGGCTAGCGGCCTCTACGAGCAGTACTTC	CASSLTASGLYEQYF	-	TRBJ2-7	TRBD2	TRBV7-3
TGTGCCAGCAGCACTACTCTAGTACCCGGGGAGCTGTTTTTT	CASSTTLVPGELFF	-	TRBJ2-2	-	TRBV5-4
TGCGCCAGCAGCTTGGCCGGAGGGGATGAAAAACTGTTTTTT	CASSLAGGDEKLFF	-	TRBJ1-4	-	TRBV5-1
TGTGCCAGCAGCCTCGCAGCGGGGGACTACAATGAGCAGTTCTTC	CASSLAAGDYNEQFF	-	TRBJ2-1	TRBD2	TRBV7-2
TGTGCCAGCAGCCCTAGGTCCGGCGGGTCCACAGATACGCAGTATTTT	CASSPRSGGSTDTQYF	-	TRBJ2-3	-	TRBV7-3
TGTGCCAGCAGCTTAGCGAACAGGGTAAATGAGCAGTTCTTC	CASSLANRVNEQFF	-	TRBJ2-1	-	TRBV7-2